This T cell receptor (beta chain) was obtained from a study of regulatory T cells in long-lasting Graves disease. The authors built TCR beta libraries using iRepertoire HTBI primers and Arm-PCR of CDR3 regions. TCRdb called the multiplex PCR reads again in MiXCR, with one record for every CDR3 protein. The sample has some 500,000 distinct CDR3 sequences; about 14% are singletons. Per germline, CDR1 SNHLY and CDR2 FYNNEI. The CDR3 loop spans 15 amino acids. V dropped 8 bases and J dropped 7; count of bases not matched to a gene: 9. This clonotype occurred many times. The antigen is undetermined. Study-level findings and limits: There were preferences for TRBV28, TRBJ1-2 and TRBJ2-5 in persistent disease.

As for time point: newly diagnosed GD, antithyroid drugs for less than 3 months. PBMCs provided the RNA from which the TCR library was made. The same data also went into a second study, on T cells in Graves' hyperthyroidism and ophthalmopathy.

This clonotype was sampled from a man aged 30-40 years with Graves disease. Here the sequenced sample was peripheral blood mononuclear cells (PBMCs), taken at new diagnosis, from a patient treated with antithyroid drugs. The gene calls are TRBV2 and TRBJ2-2; 11 bases map to TRBD2. CDR3 nucleotides: TGTGCCAGCGTGCTAGCGGGAGGATCGGACGGGGAGCTGTTTTTT. It is translated as CASVLAGGSDGELFF. Filled out from reference TRBV2 and TRBJ2-2, the complete variable domain reads EPEVTQTPSHQVTQMGQEVILRCVPISNHLYFYWYRQILGQKVEFLVSFYNNEISEKSEIFDDQFSVERPDGSNFTLKIRSTKLEDSAMYFCASVLAGGSDGELFFGEGSRLTVL.